This T cell receptor beta chain was sequenced during a study of shared clonotypes between healthy human individuals. Turning to the study itself: Researchers drew samples from two women and a few men aged 18 to 49.

A word on this clone: Its cognate antigen is unknown.

Trimming removed 5 bases at V and 7 bases at J, with 24 bases between. Germline V gene lookup returns CDR1 PRHDT and CDR2 FYEKMQ (reference sequence). The CDR3 runs 17 residues. In the original processing: Filtering differed since immunoSEQ provided only junctions, with no quality scores. The assay was immunoSEQ multiplex PCR, and TCRdb's table has in-frame clones only and misses some. D and trimming come from the DNA, and the V and J calls and clone size come from that table. The table has about 1.1 million clones, approximately 75% seen once. Study-wide results and caveats: Generation probability values for non-shared clonotypes were lower than those for clonotypes shared by all four donors.

The specimen sequenced was memory CD4+ T cells from PBMCs. Stated subset: CD45RA-negative fraction. The sequence came from a man aged 18 to 30 in good health. Some clones in this sample may be carry-over from other donors' samples. V usage is TRBV13 and J usage is TRBJ2-1; a weak D match, TRBD2 (6 bases). This CDR3 is CASSPLLSGPLGNEQFF. The CDR3 DNA is TGTGCCAGCAGCCCCCTATTGAGCGGGCCTCTTGGGAATGAGCAGTTCTTC.